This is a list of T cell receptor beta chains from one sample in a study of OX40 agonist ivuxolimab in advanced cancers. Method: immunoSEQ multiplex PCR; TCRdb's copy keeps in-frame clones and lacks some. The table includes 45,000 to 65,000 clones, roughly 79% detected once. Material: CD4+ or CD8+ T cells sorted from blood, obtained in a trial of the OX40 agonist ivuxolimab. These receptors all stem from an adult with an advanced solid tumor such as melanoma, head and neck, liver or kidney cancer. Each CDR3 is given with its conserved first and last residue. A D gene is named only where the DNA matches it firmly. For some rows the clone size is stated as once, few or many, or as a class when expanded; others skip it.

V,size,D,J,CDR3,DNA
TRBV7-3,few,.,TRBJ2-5,CASSLGTTGKETQYF,TGTGCCAGCAGCTTGGGTACGACGGGAAAAGAGACCCAGTACTTC
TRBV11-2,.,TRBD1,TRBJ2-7,CASSLGPAGGSYEQYF,TGTGCCAGCAGCTTAGGGCCGGCAGGGGGCTCCTACGAGCAGTACTTC
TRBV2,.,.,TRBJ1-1,CASSVLGVPNTEAFF,TGTGCCAGCAGTGTCCTTGGGGTCCCGAACACTGAAGCTTTCTTT
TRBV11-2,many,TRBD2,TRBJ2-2,CASSPGLAGGPHTGELFF,TGTGCCAGCAGCCCGGGACTAGCGGGAGGGCCGCACACCGGGGAGCTGTTTTTT
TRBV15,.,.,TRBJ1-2,CATSRDRGSRSYGYTF,TGTGCCACCAGCAGAGATAGGGGGTCACGAAGTTATGGCTACACCTTC
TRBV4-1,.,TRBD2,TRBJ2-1,CASSLLGLAGYNEQFF,TGCGCCAGCAGCCTCCTTGGACTAGCGGGGTACAATGAGCAGTTCTTC
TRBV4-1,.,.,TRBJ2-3,CASSPASVRFGDTQYF,TGCGCCAGCAGCCCAGCGTCTGTGAGGTTTGGAGATACGCAGTATTTT
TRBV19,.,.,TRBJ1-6,CASSIPRTNSPLHF,TGTGCCAGTAGTATCCCGAGAACTAATTCACCCCTCCACTTT
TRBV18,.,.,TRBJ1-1,CASSPMGSNTEAFF,TGTGCCAGCTCACCTATGGGGTCGAACACTGAAGCTTTCTTT
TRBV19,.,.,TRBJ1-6,CASSMGFRAESPLHF,TGTGCCAGTAGTATGGGATTCCGGGCAGAGTCACCCCTCCACTTT
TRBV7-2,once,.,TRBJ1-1,CASSFTSGGGTEAFF,TGTGCCAGCAGCTTTACCAGCGGAGGGGGTACTGAAGCTTTCTTT
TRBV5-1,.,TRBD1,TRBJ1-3,CASSSGTAGNTIYF,TGCGCCAGCAGCTCCGGGACAGCTGGAAACACCATATATTTT
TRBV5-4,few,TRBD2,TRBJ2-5,CASSTGTSRETQYF,TGTGCCAGCAGCACCGGGACTAGCAGAGAGACCCAGTACTTC
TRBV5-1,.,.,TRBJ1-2,CASSLGQHNYGYTF,TGCGCCAGCAGCCTGGGACAACACAACTATGGCTACACCTTC
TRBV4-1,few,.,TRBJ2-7,CASSQDVGYLLGQQYF,TGCGCCAGCAGCCAAGACGTGGGGTACCTCCTTGGGCAGCAGTACTTC
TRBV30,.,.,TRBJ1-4,CAWSGGLGEKLFF,TGTGCCTGGAGTGGAGGTCTCGGGGAAAAACTGTTTTTT
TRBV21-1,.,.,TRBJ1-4,CASSSLGSTNEKLFF,TGTGCCAGCAGCTCCCTAGGTTCTACTAATGAAAAACTGTTTTTT
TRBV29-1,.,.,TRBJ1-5,CSVLDGSNQPQHF,TGCAGCGTTTTAGACGGAAGCAATCAGCCCCAGCATTTT
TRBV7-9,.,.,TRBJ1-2,CASSLVTLEGYTF,TGTGCCAGCAGCTTAGTCACCTTGGAGGGCTACACCTTC
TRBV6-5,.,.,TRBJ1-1,CASSYSTQANTEAFF,TGTGCCAGCAGTTACTCGACCCAAGCGAACACTGAAGCTTTCTTT
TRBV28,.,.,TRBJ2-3,CASRGAFSTDTQYF,TGTGCCAGCAGGGGGGCTTTTAGCACAGATACGCAGTATTTT
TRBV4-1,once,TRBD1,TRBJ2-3,CASSQTGATDTQYF,TGCGCCAGCAGCCAGACAGGGGCCACAGATACGCAGTATTTT
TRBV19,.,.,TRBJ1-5,CASSIESKQPQHF,TGTGCCAGTAGTATAGAGTCAAAGCAGCCCCAGCATTTT
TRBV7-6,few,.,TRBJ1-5,CASSPQTDWAGQPQHF,TGTGCCAGCAGCCCGCAGACGGACTGGGCCGGGCAGCCCCAGCATTTT
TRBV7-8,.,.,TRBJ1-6,CASSLVIGNSPLHF,TGTGCCAGCAGCTTAGTTATCGGTAATTCACCCCTCCACTTT
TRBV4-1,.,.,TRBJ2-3,CASSQDRGLITDTQYF,TGCGCCAGCAGCCAAGACCGGGGGCTAATCACAGATACGCAGTATTTT
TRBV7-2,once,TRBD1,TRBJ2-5,CASSPGGQGQETQYF,TGTGCCAGCAGCCCAGGGGGACAGGGCCAAGAGACCCAGTACTTC
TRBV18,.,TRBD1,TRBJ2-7,CASSPSRDSSGTYEQYF,TGTGCCAGCTCACCATCCCGGGACAGTTCAGGGACCTACGAGCAGTACTTC
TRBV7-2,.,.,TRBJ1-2,CASSSNQIGGYTF,TGTGCCAGCAGCTCAAACCAGATCGGCGGCTACACCTTC
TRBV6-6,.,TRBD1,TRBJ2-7,CASSGSPGQEQYF,TGTGCCAGCAGCGGATCTCCGGGACAGGAGCAGTACTTC
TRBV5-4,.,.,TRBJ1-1,CASSLAPTGEAFF,TGTGCCAGCAGCTTGGCGCCCACAGGCGAAGCTTTCTTT
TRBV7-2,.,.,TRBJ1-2,CASSLGLENYGYTF,TGTGCCAGCAGCTTAGGTCTGGAGAACTATGGCTACACCTTC
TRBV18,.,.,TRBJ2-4,CASSPKDPTGRNIQYF,TGTGCCAGCTCACCTAAAGATCCTACAGGCCGAAACATTCAGTACTTC
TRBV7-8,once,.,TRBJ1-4,CASSLLEGVLEKLFF,TGTGCCAGCAGCCTCTTAGAGGGGGTGTTGGAAAAACTGTTTTTT
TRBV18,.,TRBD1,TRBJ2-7,CASSPGDRYEQYF,TGTGCCAGCTCACCGGGGGACAGATACGAGCAGTACTTC